The rows below give T cell receptor beta chains drawn from one sample of a study of control samples from healthy donors and cancer patients. TCRdb's table, derived via immunoSEQ multiplex PCR, lists solely in-frame clones and lacks some. The sample holds about 120,000 clones, approximately 90% seen once. Specimen: PBMCs. Receptor source: a woman aged 45-59 years with colorectal cancer. Both conserved end residues are part of each CDR3. Each record gives: CDR3 length, D gene, J gene, clone size, V gene, CDR3 protein, CDR3 DNA. A D gene is named only where the DNA matches it firmly. Not every row has a clone size; where given, it reads once, few, many or a size class.

15 | NA | TRBJ1-2 | NA | TRBV6-5 | CASSASPGANYGYTF | TGTGCCAGCAGCGCAAGCCCTGGGGCTAACTATGGCTACACCTTC
16 | TRBD2 | TRBJ2-2 | few | TRBV9 | CASSETSGVYTGELFF | TGTGCCAGCAGCGAGACTAGCGGAGTTTACACCGGGGAGCTGTTTTTT
15 | NA | TRBJ1-6 | NA | TRBV6-2/TRBV6-3 | CASSYAETQVVPLHF | TGTGCCAGCAGTTACGCAGAGACACAGGTGGTACCCCTCCACTTT
14 | NA | TRBJ2-6 | NA | TRBV28 | CASTIRLGANVLTF | TGTGCCAGCACAATCCGTCTCGGGGCCAACGTCCTGACTTTC
14 | TRBD1 | TRBJ1-5 | NA | TRBV2 | CASKGAGRNQPQHF | TGTGCCAGCAAGGGGGCGGGCCGAAATCAGCCCCAGCATTTT
16 | TRBD1 | TRBJ1-4 | NA | TRBV9 | CASSVDVGQGGEKLFF | TGTGCCAGCAGCGTAGACGTCGGACAGGGAGGTGAAAAACTGTTTTTT
15 | NA | TRBJ2-7 | NA | TRBV11-2 | CASSIEGVVAYEQYF | TGTGCCAGCAGCATAGAGGGGGTTGTAGCCTACGAGCAGTACTTC
13 | NA | TRBJ2-5 | NA | TRBV6-1 | CASSVGRQETQYF | TGTGCCAGCAGCGTGGGGCGCCAAGAGACCCAGTACTTC
15 | TRBD1 | TRBJ1-5 | NA | TRBV5-4 | CASSLGGQLSQPQHF | TGTGCCAGCAGCTTGGGGGGACAGCTAAGTCAGCCCCAGCATTTT
12 | NA | TRBJ2-1 | NA | TRBV7-3 | CASSLHQGEQFF | TGTGCCAGCAGCTTACATCAGGGTGAGCAGTTCTTC
17 | NA | TRBJ2-2 | NA | TRBV18 | CASSQARQAQRAGELFF | TGTGCCAGCTCACAAGCCCGACAGGCCCAAAGGGCCGGGGAGCTGTTTTTT
17 | TRBD2 | TRBJ2-1 | NA | TRBV7-6 | CASSLNGRADYGNEQFF | TGTGCCAGCAGCTTAAACGGGAGGGCCGATTACGGGAATGAGCAGTTCTTC
11 | NA | TRBJ2-7 | NA | TRBV30 | CAWSAGTGMNF | TGTGCCTGGAGCGCCGGAACGGGCATGAACTTC
16 | TRBD2 | TRBJ2-3 | NA | TRBV19 | CASSSVSGARTDTQYF | TGTGCCAGTAGTTCGGTTAGCGGGGCCCGCACAGATACGCAGTATTTT
16 | TRBD2 | TRBJ2-1 | NA | TRBV10-1 | CASSASGEPIYNEQFF | TGCGCCAGCAGTGCTAGCGGAGAACCAATTTACAATGAGCAGTTCTTC
12 | NA | TRBJ2-7 | NA | TRBV12-3/TRBV12-4 | CASSSSGYAVDF | TGTGCCAGCAGTTCCTCGGGGTACGCGGTCGACTTC
13 | NA | TRBJ2-7 | few | TRBV18 | CASSTSDRYEQYF | TGTGCCAGCTCAACCTCGGACAGATACGAGCAGTACTTC
15 | NA | TRBJ2-2 | NA | TRBV18 | CASSSTPGNTGELFF | TGTGCCAGCTCATCCACACCTGGGAACACCGGGGAGCTGTTTTTT
17 | NA | TRBJ1-3 | NA | TRBV6-2/TRBV6-3 | CASSYASGRTSGNTIYF | TGTGCCAGCAGTTACGCGTCGGGCAGGACCTCTGGAAACACCATATATTTT
15 | NA | TRBJ1-4 | NA | TRBV6-5 | CASSRAEAGREKLFF | TGTGCCAGCAGCCGCGCGGAGGCAGGCCGTGAAAAACTGTTTTTT
14 | NA | TRBJ2-5 | NA | TRBV3-1/TRBV3-2 | CASSQSSKGETQYF | TGTGCCAGCAGCCAATCTAGTAAGGGAGAGACCCAGTACTTC
16 | TRBD1 | TRBJ1-2 | NA | TRBV6-5 | CASSSASRGLIYGYTF | TGTGCCAGCAGTTCCGCCTCCAGGGGGCTGATCTATGGCTACACCTTC
15 | TRBD2 | TRBJ2-3 | NA | TRBV9 | CASSVTSGNTDTQYF | TGTGCCAGCAGCGTTACTAGCGGTAACACAGATACGCAGTATTTT
13 | TRBD1 | TRBJ1-1 | NA | TRBV6-5 | CATDRDRTTEAFF | TGTGCCACGGACCGGGACAGGACCACTGAAGCTTTCTTT
14 | TRBD1 | TRBJ2-2 | NA | TRBV28 | CASSSSGGPGELFF | TGTGCCAGCAGTTCCTCAGGGGGCCCCGGGGAGCTGTTTTTT
16 | TRBD1 | TRBJ2-5 | NA | TRBV19 | CASSIGGTGAQETQYF | TGTGCCAGTAGTATAGGTGGGACAGGAGCCCAAGAGACCCAGTACTTC
15 | TRBD2 | TRBJ2-3 | NA | TRBV7-3 | CASSLTSGEADTQYF | TGTGCCAGCAGCTTGACTAGCGGGGAAGCAGATACGCAGTATTTT
14 | TRBD2 | TRBJ2-4 | few | TRBV3-1/TRBV3-2 | CASSQVGGGKIQYF | TGTGCCAGCAGCCAAGTCGGGGGGGGAAAAATTCAGTACTTC
13 | NA | TRBJ2-5 | NA | TRBV7-7 | CASSSQMQETQYF | TGTGCTAGCAGCTCCCAGATGCAAGAGACCCAGTACTTC
18 | NA | TRBJ2-1 | NA | TRBV7-6 | CASSLEALGQGVYNEQFF | TGTGCCAGCAGCTTAGAAGCTCTCGGTCAGGGTGTCTACAATGAGCAGTTCTTC
14 | NA | TRBJ2-3 | NA | TRBV5-1 | CASSSLVLADTQYF | TGCGCCAGCAGCTCACTAGTCTTAGCGGATACGCAGTATTTT
11 | NA | TRBJ2-7 | once | TRBV20-1 | CSVDRSGEQYF | TGCAGTGTCGATAGATCGGGGGAGCAGTACTTC
15 | TRBD2 | TRBJ2-1 | NA | TRBV28 | CASSSTSGSGDEQFF | TGTGCCAGCAGTTCAACTAGCGGGAGCGGCGATGAGCAGTTCTTC
14 | NA | TRBJ1-3 | NA | TRBV3-1/TRBV3-2 | CASSQEPSGDTIYF | TGTGCCAGCAGCCAAGAGCCGTCTGGGGACACCATATATTTT
17 | TRBD1 | TRBJ1-2 | NA | TRBV9 | CASSARTGTGTNYGYTF | TGTGCCAGCAGCGCTAGGACCGGGACAGGGACCAACTATGGCTACACCTTC
15 | NA | TRBJ1-1 | NA | TRBV4-1 | CASSPDMSYNTEAFF | TGCGCCAGCAGCCCAGACATGTCCTATAACACTGAAGCTTTCTTT
14 | NA | TRBJ1-1 | NA | TRBV14 | CASSPSLRGTEAFF | TGTGCCAGCAGCCCAAGTCTGAGGGGCACTGAAGCTTTCTTT
15 | TRBD1 | TRBJ2-5 | NA | TRBV5-1 | CASSPPGTGRETQYF | TGCGCCAGCAGCCCCCCCGGGACAGGGAGGGAGACCCAGTACTTC
15 | NA | TRBJ2-3 | NA | TRBV18 | CASSPPSGSTDTQYF | TGTGCCAGCTCACCACCTAGCGGCAGCACAGATACGCAGTATTTT
14 | TRBD1 | TRBJ2-1 | NA | TRBV27 | CASSARDRYNEQFF | TGTGCCAGCAGTGCCCGGGACAGATACAATGAGCAGTTCTTC
15 | NA | TRBJ2-1 | NA | TRBV30 | CAWSRGDGTLNEQFF | TGTGCCTGGAGTCGCGGGGACGGTACATTAAATGAGCAGTTCTTC
10 | NA | TRBJ2-7 | once | TRBV3-1/TRBV3-2 | CASGSGQQYF | TGTGCCAGCGGGTCGGGACAGCAGTACTTC
12 | TRBD2 | TRBJ2-7 | NA | TRBV5-1 | CASSPDGGGQYF | TGCGCCAGCAGCCCGGACGGGGGGGGTCAGTACTTC
14 | NA | TRBJ2-7 | few | TRBV5-1 | CASSFDSLASEQYF | TGCGCCAGCAGCTTCGACAGTCTTGCGTCCGAGCAGTACTTC
14 | NA | TRBJ1-1 | NA | TRBV2 | CASSRSGSPWGAFF | TGTGCCAGCTCTCGATCGGGCTCCCCATGGGGAGCTTTCTTT
13 | NA | TRBJ2-1 | NA | TRBV12-3/TRBV12-4 | CASSLAPSNEQFF | TGTGCCAGCAGTTTAGCGCCCTCCAATGAGCAGTTCTTC
12 | NA | TRBJ1-5 | few | TRBV7-9 | CASSFDNQPQHF | TGTGCCAGCAGCTTCGATAACCAGCCCCAGCATTTT
17 | NA | TRBJ1-1 | NA | TRBV19 | CASSGGRRRFTNTEAFF | TGTGCCAGTAGTGGGGGACGACGAAGATTTACGAACACTGAAGCTTTCTTT
11 | NA | TRBJ2-5 | NA | TRBV10-1 | CASSDGETQYF | TGCGCCAGCAGTGACGGGGAGACCCAGTACTTC
15 | NA | TRBJ2-2 | NA | TRBV7-9 | CASSLRTGGTGELFF | TGTGCCAGCAGCCTGCGGACTGGGGGGACCGGGGAGCTGTTTTTT